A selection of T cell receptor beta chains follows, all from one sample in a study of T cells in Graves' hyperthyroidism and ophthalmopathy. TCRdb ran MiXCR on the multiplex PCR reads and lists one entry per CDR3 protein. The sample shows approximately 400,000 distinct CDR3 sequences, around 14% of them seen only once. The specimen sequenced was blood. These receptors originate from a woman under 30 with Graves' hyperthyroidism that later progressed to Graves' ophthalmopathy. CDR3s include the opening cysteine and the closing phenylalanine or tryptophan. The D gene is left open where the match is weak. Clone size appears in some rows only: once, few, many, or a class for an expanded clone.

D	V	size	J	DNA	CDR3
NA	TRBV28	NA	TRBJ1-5	TGTGCCAGCAGTTTTTCTTTGCAGCCCCAGCATTTT	CASSFSLQPQHF
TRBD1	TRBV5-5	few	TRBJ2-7	TGTGCCAGCAGCATGGGGGACAGCATGTTATCGTACGAGCAGTACTTC	CASSMGDSMLSYEQYF
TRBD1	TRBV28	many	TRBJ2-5	TGTGCCAGCTTCGACCGGGACAGGGGGTACTTC	CASFDRDRGYF
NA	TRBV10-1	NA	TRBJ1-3	TGCGCCAGCAGAAGAAGGGGGAGCGACCGAGGCACCATATATTTT	CASRRRGSDRGTIYF
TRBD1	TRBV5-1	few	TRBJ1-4	TGCGCCAGCAGCTTGGTGGGACAGGCCCATGAAAAACTGTTTTTT	CASSLVGQAHEKLFF
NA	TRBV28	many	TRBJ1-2	TGTGCCAGCAGTTTACTTATCCCTCAGGGTCGGAAGGTACATTATGGCTACACCTTC	CASSLLIPQGRKVHYGYTF
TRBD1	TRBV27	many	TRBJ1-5	TGTGCCAGCAGTCTCGGACAGGGGACTATGAAGCCCCAGCATTTT	CASSLGQGTMKPQHF
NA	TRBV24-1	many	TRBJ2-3	TGTGCCACGAGTTCGGAAGTCGAGGACACGCAGTATTTT	CATSSEVEDTQYF
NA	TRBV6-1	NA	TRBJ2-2	TGTGCCAGCAGTGAAAGGGGGGACACCGGGGAGCTGTTTTTT	CASSERGDTGELFF
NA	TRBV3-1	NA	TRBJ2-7	TGTGCCAGCAGCCAAACTCAGGGGAGACCGACGCCTTACGAGCAGTACTTC	CASSQTQGRPTPYEQYF
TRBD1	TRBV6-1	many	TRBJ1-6	TGTGCCAGCAGTTCATCGGACAGGGGACCCTCACCCCTCCACTTT	CASSSSDRGPSPLHF
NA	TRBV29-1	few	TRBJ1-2	TGCAGCGTTACGTACTTGGGGACCGGTAACTATGGCTACACCTTC	CSVTYLGTGNYGYTF
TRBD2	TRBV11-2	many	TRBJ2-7	TGTGCCAGCAGCTTAGGCCCAGCGGGAGGATACGAGCAGTACTTC	CASSLGPAGGYEQYF
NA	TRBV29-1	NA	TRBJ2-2	TGCAGCGTTGTGTGCCGGGACAACGCCGGGGAGCTGTTTTTT	CSVVCRDNAGELFF
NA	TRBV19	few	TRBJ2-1	TGTGCCAGTAGTACGGACGGTAGGTCCTACAATGAGCAGTTCTTC	CASSTDGRSYNEQFF
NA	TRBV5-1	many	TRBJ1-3	TGCGCCAGCAGCTTGGATTTCGGCGGATCTGGAAACACCATATATTTT	CASSLDFGGSGNTIYF
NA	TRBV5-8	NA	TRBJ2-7	TGTGCCAGCAGCTCCCTAGGGGGTTTGGGGGTCTACGAGCAGTACTTC	CASSSLGGLGVYEQYF
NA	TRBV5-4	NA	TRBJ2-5	TGTGCCAGCAGCTTGGAAGGGGTTGGGACCCAGTACTTC	CASSLEGVGTQYF
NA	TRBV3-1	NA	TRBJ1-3	TGTGCCAGCAGCCAATTAAGGAATTCCGTTACTGGAAACACCATATATTTT	CASSQLRNSVTGNTIYF
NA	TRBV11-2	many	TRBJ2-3	TGTGCCAGCAGCCCCCCCACAGATACGCAGTATTTT	CASSPPTDTQYF
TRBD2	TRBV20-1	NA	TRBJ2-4	TGCAGTGCTTCACCCCTAGCGGGGAACCTAGCCAAAAACATTCAGTACTTC	CSASPLAGNLAKNIQYF
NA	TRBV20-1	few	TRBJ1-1	TGCAGTGCTAGAGATGTGGTGGAGATGAACACTGAAGCTTCCTTT	CSARDVVEMNTEASF
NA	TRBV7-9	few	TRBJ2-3	TGTGCCAGCAGCTTTGACAGGGACTTCACAGATACGCAGTATTTT	CASSFDRDFTDTQYF
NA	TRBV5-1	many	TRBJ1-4	TGCGCCAGCAGCTTGGGTAGCTATGAAAAACTGTTTTTT	CASSLGSYEKLFF
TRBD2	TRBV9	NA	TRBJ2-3	TGTGCCAGCAGTATAGCGGGAGCGTTCACAGATACGCAGTATTTT	CASSIAGAFTDTQYF
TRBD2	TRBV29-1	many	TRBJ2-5	TGCAGCGTTGAAAGCGATCGGGAGGAGGCAGAGACCCAGTACTTC	CSVESDREEAETQYF
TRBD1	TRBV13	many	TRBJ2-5	TGTGCCAGCAGCTTAGGGACAGGGGCGACAGAGACCCAGTACTTC	CASSLGTGATETQYF
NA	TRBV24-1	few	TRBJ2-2	TGTGCCACCAGTACAGACGACCCGAACACCGGGGAGCTGTTTTTT	CATSTDDPNTGELFF